This TCR beta chain was retrieved from a study of cytomegalovirus exposure and HLA in healthy donors. CDR1 is SGDLS and CDR2 is YYNGEE in the germline V gene. The CDR3 runs 15 residues. J gave up 5 bases and V 3 bases, and 6 bases lay outside the gene matches. Comments on this clone: Its specificity is not known.

Study observations and caveats: Per a later analysis, 15,000 to 20,000 TCR beta sequences showed association with HLA alleles at 0.05 false discovery rate.

PCR involved 60 Vbeta and 13 Jbeta primers. Sequencing was performed with immunoSEQ multiplex PCR; in TCRdb, only in-frame clones are kept and a portion is missing. The sample holds nearly 200,000 clones. V and J are TRBV9 and TRBJ2-3, with 10 nucleotides matching TRBD2. The specimen was PBMCs. This clonotype originated in a boy between 5 and 17 years old in good health and CMV-seronegative. The CDR3 DNA reads TGTGCCAGCAGCGCCCTCAGCGGGGGGGTAGATACGCAGTATTTT. It specifies CASSALSGGVDTQYF.